This TCR beta chain came from a study of T-cell memory formation after mild COVID-19. Regarding the study as a whole: Of the contracting clones, CD4+ ones lay mainly in CM and EM, and CD8+ ones in EMRA. Second-wave clones with a day 37 peak had unconfirmed SARS-CoV-2 specificity. Within pre-infection memory, some responding clones were found, suggesting cross-reactive memory joined.

Germline values: CDR1 DFQATT, CDR2 SNEGSKA (reference sequence). This CDR3 is 18 amino acids long. Trimming removed 0 bases from V and 2 bases from J, with 21 bases in between. It was 5'RACE with constant-segment primers that produced the TCR alpha and TCR beta cDNA libraries, which carried sample barcodes and UMIs. TCRdb re-analysed the 5' RACE reads in MiXCR, keeping a single row per CDR3 protein. The sample contains roughly 340,000 distinct CDR3 sequences, 20% of which appear only once. Comments on this clonotype: Its antigen is undetermined.

The sample consisted of PBMCs or a T cell subset sorted from them (not recorded which). V gene TRBV20-1 combines with J gene TRBJ2-3, with D possibly being TRBD2 (6 bases). The TCR sequence derives from a man between 18 and 29 years old who had mild COVID-19 (a few samples of this study predate the infection). Cell type and time point are not known. CDR3 protein: CSARDSRPELAVTDTQYF. The CDR3 region has the DNA TGCAGTGCTAGAGATAGCCGTCCGGAACTAGCAGTCACAGATACGCAGTATTTT.